Described below is a single T cell receptor (beta chain) sequence and its context. The data are from a study of STAT5B mutations in CD4+ large granular lymphocyte leukemia. With 7 bases removed from V and 0 bases from J, the gap between germline ends came to 7 bases. Germline V gene sequence: CDR1 SNHLY, CDR2 FYNNEI. This CDR3 is built from 12 residues. Per the original data handling: A productive frequency of 2.59 x 10-5 was the lowest detectable. Method: immunoSEQ multiplex PCR; TCRdb's copy keeps in-frame clones and lacks some. The V and J calls and clone size were taken over from that table, and D and trimming were inferred from the DNA. This repertoire shows almost 20,000 clones, roughly 84% found once; its top ten account for roughly 13%.

Sequencing was done on a sample of CD4+ T cells from blood buffy coats. The chain is built from TRBV2 and TRBJ2-7; D is uncertain. This receptor was taken from a human donor in good health. CDR3 DNA: TGTGCCAGCAAAGCCAGCTCCTACGAGCAGTACTTC. It translates to CASKASSYEQYF.